This T cell receptor (beta chain) was profiled in a study of identical twins. Findings and limits, study-wide: Conclusions were drawn cross-sectionally by statistical analysis, without following the same donors. Models, which agreed with sharing between unrelated individuals, nonetheless underestimated the out-of-frame TCR alpha sharing seen in monozygotic twins. Fewer insertions marked abundant cord blood beta clonotypes; young adult naive trended weakly, memory not at all.

TCRdb redid the calling of the 5' RACE reads with MiXCR, one entry per CDR3 protein. The repertoire holds fewer than 350,000 distinct CDR3 sequences, with about 8% as singletons. Germline V gives CDR1 MGHRA, CDR2 YSYEKL. The CDR3 has 17 residues. The ends lost 3 bases at V and 5 bases at J; junction bases unmatched: 11. With respect to this clonotype: Its antigen is still unknown.

This sample also appeared in a second study, on yellow fever vaccine responses in identical twins.

The receptor comes from a woman under 30 in good health. The specimen sequenced was memory (CD45RO+) T cells sorted from blood. The J gene is TRBJ2-5, the V gene TRBV4-1; 11 bases align to TRBD2. The CDR3 loop is CASSQGETSGSRETQYF. The DNA for the CDR3 is TGCGCCAGCAGCCAGGGTGAAACTAGCGGGAGTCGGGAGACCCAGTACTTC.